The 8 T cell receptor beta chains below were found in one sample sequenced in a study of blood T cell repertoires in COVID-19. Assay: immunoSEQ multiplex PCR; the TCRdb copy retains only in-frame clones and omits some. The sample lists 130,000 to 150,000 clones, about 76% occurring once. Material for sequencing was peripheral blood. These receptors were collected from a human donor in a cohort sampled during active COVID-19.

There are a few counts of this clone. V usage is TRBV6-5 and J usage is TRBJ1-5; no clear D gene. V lost 10 bases and J lost 3, with 16 bases in between. The germline CDR1 and CDR2 sequences are MNHEY and SVGAGI. The CDR3 extends over 14 amino acids. Written as DNA, the CDR3 is TGTGCCACCTCGGACTTGCGCTTCAATCAGCCCCAGCATTTT. It is translated as CATSDLRFNQPQHF.

This rearrangement joins TRBV21-1 to TRBJ1-5. TRBV21-1 is tagged as a pseudogene. The CDR3 extends over 18 amino acids. The CDR3 bases are TGTGCCAGCAGCAAAGCGCGGCGGAATAACCATTATAATCAGCCCCAGCATTTT. Its protein is CASSKARRNNHYNQPQHF.

This chain joins TRBV3-1 (or the pseudogene TRBV3-2) and TRBJ1-5, with D uncertain. CDR3 size: 15 residues. V gave up 3 bases and J gave up 4 bases, with 13 bases separating them. From germline, CDR1 is LGHDT and CDR2 YNNKEL (reference sequence). The CDR3 is CASSQMGRENQPQHF. CDR3 nucleotides: TGTGCCAGCAGCCAGATGGGCCGGGAAAATCAGCCCCAGCATTTT.

CDR3 nucleotide sequence: TGCAGCGTTGTTCTAGACAGTGGGCACTCTGGGGCCAACGTCCTGACTTTC. It codes for CSVVLDSGHSGANVLTF. This chain uses TRBV29-1 with TRBJ2-6; D is possibly TRBD1 (5 bases). Germline values: CDR1 SQVTM, CDR2 ANQGSEA. V shed 4 bases and J shed 0 bases, with 16 bases lying between them. CDR3 length: 17 residues.

The chain recombines TRBV20-1 with TRBJ2-1; the D gene is possibly TRBD2 (5 bases). CDR3 size: 10 residues. Looked up from germline, CDR1 is DFQATT and CDR2 is SNEGSKA (reference sequence). The CDR3 coding sequence is TGCAGGGTAGCGAGCAATGAGCAGTTCTTC. It encodes CRVASNEQFF.

The V call is TRBV5-1, the J call TRBJ2-1, with no clear D. With 1 base removed from V and 4 bases from J, the gap between germline ends came to 15 bases. The CDR3 has 16 residues. Germline V gene data show CDR1 as SGHRS and CDR2 as YFSETQ. The CDR3 nucleotides read TGCGCCAGCAGCTTGATTCCTAGTATCGGTTACAATGAGCAGTTCTTC. This codes for CASSLIPSIGYNEQFF.

This chain uses TRBV15 with TRBJ1-5, with 7 nucleotides matching TRBD1. CDR3 size: 15 residues. Trimming took 0 bases from V and 4 from J; bases not matched to a gene: 3. Germline values: CDR1 LNHNV, CDR2 YYDKDF (reference sequence). Here the CDR3 DNA reads TGTGCCACCAGCAGAGATCCGGGACAGAATCAGCCCCAGCATTTT. It codes for CATSRDPGQNQPQHF.

The J gene is TRBJ2-1, the V gene TRBV20-1, with a possible D match to TRBD1 (6 bases). This CDR3 contains 16 residues. The germline V gene has CDR1 DFQATT and CDR2 SNEGSKA (reference sequence). V lost 3 bases and J 1 base, leaving 16 bases between the germline ends. The CDR3 DNA is TGCAGTGCTAGTACCTTCACAGGGCGGTCCTACAATGAGCAGTTCTTC. Its translation: CSASTFTGRSYNEQFF.